Below are 11 T cell receptor beta chains sequenced from a single sample in a study of T cells expressing NK-cell markers. Each CDR3 protein gets one entry in TCRdb, which reprocessed the 5' RACE reads and gives no DNA. The sample table sets out some 120,000 distinct CDR3 sequences. Sequencing used blood T cells: a sorted CD56 or NKG2C T cell subset, CD4+ or CD8+ T cells, or bulk PBMC T cells (not recorded which). These TCRs come from a woman between 18 and 70 years old in good health.

The CDR3 reads CASSIEDRDNQPQHF. This sequence joins TRBV19 and TRBJ1-5; the D call from TCRdb, TRBD1, cannot be confirmed without DNA. Germline V gene sequence: CDR1 LNHDA, CDR2 SQIVND (reference sequence). This CDR3 spans 15 amino acids.

The J gene is TRBJ2-5, the V gene TRBV11-2; TCRdb's D call of TRBD2 is untestable without DNA. Germline V gene lookup returns CDR1 SGHAT and CDR2 FQNNGV. This CDR3 comprises 19 residues. Here the CDR3 reads CASSLLGSGLAGDQETQYF.

This chain connects TRBV4-3 to TRBJ1-1; TCRdb's D gene call, TRBD1, goes unchecked for lack of DNA. Per the germline V gene, CDR1 is LGHNA and CDR2 is YSLEER. This CDR3 spans 14 amino acids. CDR3 region: CASRPDTLHTEAFF.

This sequence joins TRBV5-1 and TRBJ1-1. The CDR3 consists of 15 residues. CDR1 is SGHRS and CDR2 is YFSETQ in the germline V gene. CDR3 amino acids: CASSLEWGGITEAFF.

CDR3 amino acids: CASSLTRDPAQETQYF. The chain employs TRBV18 and TRBJ2-5; TCRdb names TRBD1, which stays unverified in the absence of DNA. The CDR3 spans 16 residues. CDR1 KGHSH and CDR2 LQKENI come from the germline V gene.

The chain uses TRBV19 and TRBJ2-1; TCRdb's D gene call, TRBD1, goes unchecked for lack of DNA. CDR3 length: 16 amino acids. Germline V gives CDR1 LNHDA, CDR2 SQIVND (reference sequence). The chain's CDR3 is CASSMGVGPGGNEQFF.

The genes are TRBV29-1 and TRBJ2-1; TCRdb's D gene call, TRBD1, goes unchecked for lack of DNA. The CDR3 contains 12 residues. Germline values: CDR1 SQVTM, CDR2 ANQGSEA. The CDR3 protein is CKGQGNYNEQFF.

The V gene is TRBV29-1, the J gene TRBJ2-5; TCRdb designates TRBD1, a call that cannot be tested without DNA. The germline V gene encodes CDR1 SQVTM and CDR2 ANQGSEA. The CDR3 is 16 amino acids. The CDR3 loop reads CSVEGLQEWGQETQYF. Full variable domain (missing parts from reference TRBV29-1 and TRBJ2-5): SAVISQKPSRDICQRGTSLTIQCQVDSQVTMMFWYRQQPGQSLTLIATANQGSEATYESGFVIDKFPISRPNLTFSTLTVSNMSPEDSSIYLCSVEGLQEWGQETQYFGPGTRLLVL.

The CDR3 spells CASSLSGPQGYAEAFF. V is TRBV5-6 and J is TRBJ1-1. Germline values: CDR1 SGHDT, CDR2 YYEEEE. The CDR3 spans 16 residues.

The genes are TRBV6-5 and TRBJ2-3; lacking DNA, the TRBD1 call made by TCRdb goes unchecked. Germline CDR1 is MNHEY and CDR2 is SVGAGI. The CDR3 extends over 19 amino acids. This CDR3 reads CASSYPTQAGPQSTDTQYF.

J is TRBJ1-1 and V is TRBV7-9; lacking DNA, the TRBD1 call made by TCRdb goes unchecked. The CDR3 length is 17 residues. Germline lookup yields CDR1 SEHNR and CDR2 FQNEAQ (reference sequence). The CDR3 sequence: CASSLGLLGHPWTEAFF.